Reported below is one T cell receptor beta chain. This record belongs to a study of blood T cell repertoires in COVID-19. The CDR3 runs 14 residues. With V trimmed by 6 bases and J by 3 bases, 3 bases remained unmatched. Germline V gene lookup returns CDR1 LNHDA and CDR2 SQIVND (reference sequence). Repertoires were generated with immunoSEQ multiplex PCR, while TCRdb's copy carries only in-frame clones and drops some. The sample has approximately 70,000 clones; roughly nine tenths are singletons. Material: peripheral blood. This TCR was sampled from a woman aged 18-29 years with acute or convalescent COVID-19. The chain couples TRBV19 to TRBJ2-2; 8 positions match TRBD2. The chain's CDR3 is CASRIGRDTGELFF. The CDR3 DNA is TGTGCCAGTAGAATCGGGAGGGACACCGGGGAGCTGTTTTTT.